Below, one T cell receptor (beta chain) is given with its context. Which antigen it targets is not known. No base-level quality is on record; no much larger clone is a single base apart. Whole blood was collected in K2EDTA tubes by collaborating institutions according to the institutions' own protocols. For TCRbeta analysis, collaborators shipped samples in one of three forms: frozen whole blood, isolated PBMCs, or DNA extracted from either of those sample types. The CDR3 runs 16 amino acids, cysteine and phenylalanine included. CDR3 DNA is the only sequence kept; it has 48 bases, read in frame from the first base. The trim is 3 bases for V and 7 bases for J, with a gap of 23 bases between the germline ends. CDR1 and CDR2 are read off the germline V gene (reference sequence) as SGHKS and YYEKEE. TCRbeta CDR3 regions were amplified from genomic DNA using the immunoSEQ Assay, a bias-controlled multiplex PCR. The paper's data handling went like this. Within the assay, amplification of reference gene primers was used to estimate how many nucleated cells each sample contained. To quantify the absolute abundance of each unique TCRbeta CDR3 rearrangement, sequence reads were collapsed and filtered. For each sample, productive Simpson clonality was calculated as the square root of Simpson's diversity index over productive rearrangements. Sourced from immuneACCESS, this table was stored by TCRdb with only in-frame sequences that have V and J called. A share of the clones is absent; for the studies checked, an unresolved V gene accounts for under half, and the remainder has no known explanation. D and trimming were read from the DNA, whereas the V and J calls and clone size are those reported in that table. This sample lists a few hundred thousand clones; about nine tenths were detected once. The top ten clonotypes cover approximately 2.2% of the sample.

This record belongs to a study of blood T cell repertoires in COVID-19 (dated by TCRdb to 2019 to 2021). For the wider study: Collaborator samples came from the United States, Italy and Spain and covered acute and convalescent phases of COVID-19. The material from the prospective study consisted of cDNA or gDNA derived from T cells, B-cell-depleted T cells, or PBMCs. The dataset comprised deeply sampled blood TCRbeta repertoires from subjects exposed to, actively infected with, or recovered from COVID-19. The repertoires were released in a freely available public database intended as a resource for research on the immune response to SARS-CoV-2. The samples were drawn from the first 160 participants of the ongoing ImmuneRACE study and from roughly 1,300 subjects provided by 6 global collaborators. A de-identified subject ID, COVID-19 status, age in years and sex were almost always included in the sample metadata. HLA class I and class II types, where available, came from metadata supplied by the sample provider rather than from assay-based typing. Overall results and qualifications from the work: How much clinical and demographic metadata was included differed by source and by participant, and the metadata was provided uncurated.

Input material: peripheral blood. This receptor was obtained from a man in his fifties with acute or convalescent COVID-19. In this chain, TRBV5-5 is recombined with TRBJ2-7; TRBD2 might be the D gene, on 6 matching bases. At the DNA level, the sequence is TGTGCCAGCAGCTGGGTTCCGGGACCCCCTGGAGGGGAGCAGTACTTC. Its coded protein is CASSWVPGPPGGEQYF.